The T cell receptor (beta chain) under discussion was sequenced for a study of Graves' ophthalmopathy and Graves' hyperthyroidism. Study outcomes and limitations: Among expanded thyroid clonotypes above 0.001 frequency, most also occurred in blood.

The sample holds a few counts of this clonotype. Its antigen is currently unknown. In germline, CDR1 is DFQATT, CDR2 SNEGSKA (reference sequence). This CDR3 is built from 14 residues. After removal of 3 bases from V and 5 bases from J, the junction contained 9 bases not matched to a gene. Active ophthalmopathy (CAS at least 3, NOSPECS at least 4), lasting under 3 months. Pregnant or lactating patients and those with other autoimmune diseases or uncontrolled infections were excluded. Diagnoses were established from clinical symptoms, serum thyroxine, TRAb, thyroid ultrasound and orbital computed tomography. The authors amplified TCR beta CDR3 regions, and they did so from RNA transcripts for repertoire sequencing. Second-round multiplex PCR followed a first-round RT-PCR using HTBI primers. TCRdb reanalysed the multiplex PCR reads using MiXCR and keeps one entry per CDR3 protein. This table holds 300,000 to 350,000 distinct CDR3 sequences, about 17% found once.

This clonotype was sampled from an adult man with Graves' ophthalmopathy. Sequenced material: peripheral blood. This rearrangement joins TRBV20-1 to TRBJ2-5; 7 bases fit TRBD1. In DNA, the CDR3 is TGCAGTGCTAGCCAGGGGGTAGTGTCTGAGACCCAGTACTTC. Its translation: CSASQGVVSETQYF.